Many counts were recorded for the clone carrying this T cell receptor beta chain. Sequence at one end of the junction differs from germline and may be a read error. This sample was taken from a study of Graves' ophthalmopathy and Graves' hyperthyroidism. RNA served as the template for amplifying TCR beta CDR3 regions. Second-round multiplex PCR came after a first-round RT-PCR that employed HTBI primers. A single record per CDR3 protein comes from TCRdb applying MiXCR to the multiplex PCR reads. The sample carries 350,000 to 400,000 distinct CDR3 sequences, approximately 16% recorded once. Germline V gene lookup returns CDR1 SGHTA and CDR2 FQGNSA. This CDR3 has 14 residues. Other autoimmune diseases, uncontrolled infections, pregnancy or lactation led to the exclusion of patients. The diagnosis was founded upon clinical symptoms, serum thyroxine, TRAb, thyroid ultrasound and orbital computed tomography.

V gene TRBV7-2 combines with J gene TRBJ1-1, with D hard to call. The TCR sequence derives from a woman aged 18-29 years with Graves' ophthalmopathy. What was sequenced was peripheral blood. In DNA form, the CDR3 reads TGCGCCAGCAGCTTGCGGACGGGGAACACTGAAGCTTTCTTT. Protein: CASSLRTGNTEAFF.